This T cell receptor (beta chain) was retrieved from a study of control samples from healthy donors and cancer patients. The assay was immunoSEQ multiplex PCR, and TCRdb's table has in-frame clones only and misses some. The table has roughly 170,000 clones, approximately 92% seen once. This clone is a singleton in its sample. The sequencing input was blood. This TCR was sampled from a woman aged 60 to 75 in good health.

The CDR3 protein is CASRQGITGELFF. DNA of the CDR3: TGTGCCAGCAGACAGGGCATCACCGGGGAGCTGTTTTTT. The chain employs TRBV6-5 and TRBJ2-2; possibly TRBD1 for D (6 bases). Looked up from germline, CDR1 is MNHEY and CDR2 is SVGAGI. Trimming took 6 bases from V and 4 from J, leaving 9 bases between them. The CDR3 extends over 13 amino acids.